The next 25 T cell receptor beta chains were all read from a single sample in a study of T cells in localized non-small cell lung cancer. Measured with immunoSEQ multiplex PCR; TCRdb has only the in-frame clones, and not every one. The profile shows about 52,000 clones, 85% to 90% of them singletons. The sequences come from PBMCs, collected before any cancer treatment. These receptors were obtained from a female donor with stage II lung adenocarcinoma.

This clone was seen just once. This chain connects TRBV5-1 to TRBJ1-4, with unresolved D. Germline V gene data show CDR1 as SGHRS and CDR2 as YFSETQ. With 7 bases removed from V and 0 bases from J, the gap between germline ends came to 13 bases. This CDR3 spans 15 amino acids. The CDR3 reads CASASGRATNEKLFF. CDR3 in DNA: TGCGCCAGCGCCTCCGGGAGGGCAACTAATGAAAAACTGTTTTTT.

This clone has only a few counts. The V call is TRBV2, the J call TRBJ2-7; the match to TRBD1 covers 7 bases. The V segment lost 5 bases and the J segment 2 bases; nucleotides outside the gene matches: 9. The CDR3 contains 15 residues. The germline gives CDR1 SNHLY, CDR2 FYNNEI. CDR3 in amino acids: CASSLSGTETYEQYF. The CDR3 nucleotides are TGTGCCAGCAGTTTATCCGGGACAGAGACCTACGAGCAGTACTTC.

V usage is TRBV2 and J usage is TRBJ2-7; D perhaps matches TRBD2 (5 bases). The CDR3 loop spans 14 amino acids. Germline V lookup: CDR1 SNHLY, CDR2 FYNNEI. The V end was cut by 4 bases, the J end by 3 bases, with 13 bases between. CDR3 residues: CASSGGSDFYEQYF. CDR3 nucleotide sequence: TGTGCCAGCAGTGGAGGCTCGGACTTCTACGAGCAGTACTTC.

The chain joins TRBV18 to TRBJ2-5; D gene ambiguous. CDR3 length: 13 amino acids. Trimming took 8 bases from V and 7 from J, leaving 17 bases between them. CDR1 KGHSH and CDR2 LQKENI come from the germline V gene. CDR3 amino acids: CASHSSVTPTQYF. The CDR3 DNA is TGTGCCAGCCACTCATCGGTTACACCGACCCAGTACTTC.

V gene TRBV4-1 combines with J gene TRBJ1-1; a possible D gene is TRBD1 (5 bases). This CDR3 region has 16 residues. V shed 5 bases and J shed 0 bases, with 16 bases lying between them. CDR1 is MGHRA, CDR2 YSYEKL, per germline. For the CDR3, the DNA is TGCGCCAGCAGCAACCAGGGCCCCTCTATGAACACTGAAGCTTTCTTT. Amino acid sequence: CASSNQGPSMNTEAFF.

The rearrangement links TRBV9 to TRBJ2-1; D remains unclear. V shed 0 bases and J shed 5 bases, with 3 bases lying between them. Germline V gene sequence: CDR1 SGDLS, CDR2 YYNGEE. The CDR3 covers 12 residues. The CDR3 reads CASSVAHNEQFF. The CDR3, as DNA: TGTGCCAGCAGCGTAGCCCACAATGAGCAGTTCTTC.

The V call is TRBV14, the J call TRBJ2-7; either TRBD1 or TRBD2 may supply D (5 bases each). Trimming pared 1 base from V and 6 bases from J, leaving 22 bases between. This CDR3 is built from 17 residues. Germline V gene sequence: CDR1 SGHDN, CDR2 FVKESK. CDR3 residues: CASSQGQTLRFRGEQYF. The CDR3 bases are TGTGCCAGCAGCCAAGGACAGACTCTTAGGTTCCGGGGCGAGCAGTACTTC.

V gene TRBV10-3 combines with J gene TRBJ1-2; D is uncertain. Trimming stripped 4 bases from V and 0 bases from J, with 9 bases between. The CDR3 totals 14 residues. Germline V gene sequence: CDR1 ENHRY, CDR2 SYGVKD. DNA of the CDR3: TGTGCCATCAGTGCTTTGCCTACTAACTATGGCTACACCTTC. Residues: CAISALPTNYGYTF.

The chain couples TRBV5-1 to TRBJ2-7; TRBD1 aligns across 7 bases. The junction had 9 bases not matched to a gene; V was cut back by 2 bases and J by 7 bases. The CDR3 covers 14 residues. The germline V gene has CDR1 SGHRS and CDR2 YFSETQ. CDR3 amino acids: CASSFGQELREQYF. The CDR3 coding sequence is TGCGCCAGCAGCTTCGGACAGGAACTTAGAGAGCAGTACTTC. The complete variable domain, with remaining parts taken from reference TRBV5-1 and TRBJ2-7, reads KAGVTQTPRYLIKTRGQQVTLSCSPISGHRSVSWYQQTPGQGLQFLFEYFSETQRNKGNFPGRFSGRQFSNSRSEMNVSTLELGDSALYLCASSFGQELREQYFGPGTRLTVT.

The rearrangement uses TRBV7-3 and TRBJ2-3; 9 bases are a match to TRBD1. The junction had 8 bases not matched to a gene; V was cut back by 5 bases and J by 5 bases. Germline V gives CDR1 SGHTA, CDR2 FQGTGA. CDR3 length: 15 residues. The CDR3, as DNA: TGTGCCAGCAGCCCACGGACAGGGGCGGGAGATACGCAGTATTTT. As protein: CASSPRTGAGDTQYF.

The chain carries TRBV7-9 and TRBJ2-1; D may be TRBD2 (5 bases). The V gene lost 4 bases and the J gene lost 6 bases, with 28 bases spanning the gap. CDR1 and CDR2 (germline): SEHNR, FQNEAQ (reference sequence). This CDR3 has 19 amino acids. CDR3 nucleotide sequence: TGTGCCAGCAGCTCCAACGTAGGGTCAGACGGGATTTTGGGCAATGAGCAGTTCTTC. Protein sequence: CASSSNVGSDGILGNEQFF.

The V and J genes are TRBV5-8 and TRBJ2-7; D is perhaps TRBD1 (6 bases). The V end lost 4 bases, the J end lost 9 bases, and 17 bases lay between the germline ends. This CDR3 is 13 amino acids long. Per germline, CDR1 SGHTS and CDR2 YDEGEE. The CDR3 DNA reads as TGTGCCAGCAGCGTACACCAGGGGTTAGGGCAGTACTTC. It translates to CASSVHQGLGQYF.

The genes are TRBV18 and TRBJ2-7; D ambiguous. Germline CDR1 KGHSH, CDR2 LQKENI. The CDR3 is 12 amino acids. V lost 3 bases and J lost 0, with 3 bases in between. CDR3 nucleotides: TGTGCCAGCTCACCCTCCTCCTACGAGCAGTACTTC. The encoded protein is CASSPSSYEQYF.

The CDR3: CASSPSDYNEQFF. CDR3 sequence (DNA): TGTGCCAGCAGCCCCTCGGACTACAATGAGCAGTTCTTC. The rearrangement links TRBV11-2 to TRBJ2-1; unclear D gene. Germline CDR1 is SGHAT and CDR2 is FQNNGV. The V end lost 5 bases, the J end lost 3 bases, and 8 bases lay between the germline ends. The CDR3 covers 13 residues.

V usage is TRBV19 and J usage is TRBJ2-3; D assignment may be TRBD1 or TRBD2 (6 bases each). The germline gives CDR1 LNHDA, CDR2 SQIVND (reference sequence). This CDR3 has 15 amino acids. Between the trimmed V and J ends, which lost 5 bases and 6 bases, there was a span of 18 bases. CDR3 nucleotides: TGTGCCAGTAGTCCGGGACTCCCAGGGGTCGATACGCAGTATTTT. Translation gives CASSPGLPGVDTQYF. The full variable domain, its missing parts supplied by reference TRBV19 and TRBJ2-3, is DGGITQSPKYLFRKEGQNVTLSCEQNLNHDAMYWYRQDPGQGLRLIYYSQIVNDFQKGDIAEGYSVSREKKESFPLTVTSAQKNPTAFYLCASSPGLPGVDTQYFGPGTRLTVL.

V and J are TRBV6-6 and TRBJ1-5; D not certain. There are 12 residues in the CDR3. Germline assignment: CDR1 MNHNY and CDR2 SVGAGI (reference sequence). V was cut by 6 bases and J by 5 bases, with 8 bases left in between. The CDR3 DNA sequence: TGTGCCAGCAGAGCTGGGGATCAGCCCCAGCATTTT. Translated, it gives CASRAGDQPQHF.

The rearrangement uses TRBV19 and TRBJ1-3, with D perhaps TRBD1 (5 bases). Trimming left V 3 bases short and J 0 bases short, with 9 bases between. In germline, CDR1 is LNHDA, CDR2 SQIVND (reference sequence). This CDR3 contains 15 residues. The CDR3 region has the DNA TGTGCCAGTAGTATGGGGCGGATCTCTGGAAACACCATATATTTT. Translating gives CASSMGRISGNTIYF.

The sample holds one count of this clone. This chain joins TRBV15 and TRBJ1-5, with TRBD1 matching 12 bases. The CDR3 has 19 amino acids. Germline assignment: CDR1 LNHNV and CDR2 YYDKDF (reference sequence). Losses at the gene ends were 3 bases for V and 8 bases for J; bases not matched to a gene: 17. Here the CDR3 DNA reads TGTGCCACCAGCAGCCTTGGGACAGGGGGCCCATTCCACTTGAAGCCCCAGCATTTT. As protein: CATSSLGTGGPFHLKPQHF.

The J gene is TRBJ1-1, the V gene TRBV4-1; no reliable D call. The CDR3 is 13 amino acids. V lost 4 bases and J 7 bases, leaving 13 bases between the germline ends. Germline V gene lookup returns CDR1 MGHRA and CDR2 YSYEKL. CDR3: CASSPYEFVEAFF. The CDR3 region has the DNA TGCGCCAGCAGCCCCTACGAATTCGTTGAAGCTTTCTTT.

The rearrangement uses TRBV4-1 and TRBJ2-3; 8 nucleotides align to TRBD2. The junction had 8 bases not matched to a gene; V was cut back by 5 bases and J by 1 base. The CDR3 runs to 16 residues. In germline, CDR1 is MGHRA, CDR2 YSYEKL. The CDR3 region is CASSSPGRGRTDTQYF. CDR3 bases: TGCGCCAGCAGCTCCCCCGGGAGGGGACGCACAGATACGCAGTATTTT.

The chain employs TRBV7-6 and TRBJ2-7, with 7 positions matching TRBD1. Germline V gene sequence: CDR1 SGHVS, CDR2 FNYEAQ. This CDR3 contains 14 residues. Losses at the gene ends were 3 bases for V and 6 bases for J; bases not matched to a gene: 8. This CDR3 reads CASSFRQGPSEQYF. The CDR3 region has the DNA TGTGCCAGCAGCTTTCGACAGGGCCCCTCCGAGCAGTACTTC. Combining the CDR3 with reference TRBV7-6 and TRBJ2-7 gives the whole variable domain GAGVSQSPRYKVTKRGQDVALRCDPISGHVSLYWYRQALGQGPEFLTYFNYEAQQDKSGLPNDRFSAERPEGSISTLTIQRTEQRDSAMYRCASSFRQGPSEQYFGPGTRLTVT.

The CDR3, as DNA: TGTGCCAGCAGCAGGGACCGCGTCGAGCAGTACTTC. Encoded protein: CASSRDRVEQYF. The V and J genes are TRBV11-3 and TRBJ2-5; D tentatively fits TRBD1 or TRBD2 (5 bases each). The last part of the DNA fits TRBJ2-7 better; the J call may be wrong. Germline CDR1 is SGHNT and CDR2 is YENEEA. This CDR3 contains 12 residues.

This clone appeared once. The V call is TRBV18, the J call TRBJ1-4; the D is unclear. The CDR3 contains 13 residues. V was clipped by 3 bases and J by 5 bases, with 7 bases between them. From germline, CDR1 is KGHSH and CDR2 LQKENI. CDR3 DNA: TGTGCCAGCTCACCCACGATAAATGAAAAACTGTTTTTT. Protein: CASSPTINEKLFF.

This clone was observed a few times. The V gene is TRBV6-5, the J gene TRBJ1-1, with D maybe TRBD1 (5 bases). Trimming took 7 bases from V and 0 from J, leaving 12 bases between them. Germline CDR1 MNHEY, CDR2 SVGAGI. The CDR3 length is 14 residues. The CDR3 nucleotides are TGTGCCAGCAAGCCAGGGAACATGAACACTGAAGCTTTCTTT. Its protein is CASKPGNMNTEAFF.

V and J are TRBV27 and TRBJ2-3; TRBD2 aligns across 9 bases. The trim removed 3 bases at V and 2 bases at J, leaving 12 bases unmatched. Germline V gene sequence: CDR1 MNHEY, CDR2 SMNVEV (reference sequence). This CDR3 contains 18 residues. In DNA form, the CDR3 reads TGTGCCAGCAGTTTTGGTACTGGCGGGGGGGCCCTCACAGATACGCAGTATTTT. This codes for CASSFGTGGGALTDTQYF.